The 2 T cell receptor beta chains below were found in one sample sequenced in a study of T cell responses to AZD1222 COVID-19 vaccine. Sequencing was performed with immunoSEQ multiplex PCR; in TCRdb, only in-frame clones are kept and a portion is missing. The table includes about 99,000 clones, about 90% detected once. Sequenced here: peripheral blood, sampled on day 0 of AZD1222 vaccination. The receptors derive from an adult in good health.

The chain couples TRBV21-1 to TRBJ2-7; TRBD1 is the table's D call, not checked against the DNA. TRBV21-1 is classified as a pseudogene. This CDR3 region has 14 residues. CDR3 in amino acids: CASSWAVKPYEQYF. The CDR3 DNA reads as TGTGCCAGCAGCTGGGCAGTAAAACCCTACGAGCAGTACTTC.

The count of this clone is one. The chain carries TRBV6-5 and TRBJ2-5, with 7 nucleotides matching TRBD1. This CDR3 is 13 amino acids long. Germline CDR1 is MNHEY and CDR2 is SVGAGI. With V trimmed by 4 bases and J by 5 bases, 4 bases remained unmatched. The CDR3 spells CASSLQGRETQYF. CDR3 DNA: TGTGCCAGCAGTTTACAGGGGCGCGAGACCCAGTACTTC.